This TCR beta chain was obtained from a study of shared clonotypes between healthy human individuals. Whole-study results and caveats: It was expected that sequencing depth would affect clonotype sharing among donors.

Notes on this clone: Its antigen remains unknown.

V was cut by 1 base and J by 1 base, with 10 bases left in between. Germline-derived CDR1 and CDR2 are MGHRA and YSYEKL. This CDR3 is 15 amino acids long. Sequenced by immunoSEQ multiplex PCR; TCRdb stores in-frame clones only, minus some. The table shows hundreds of thousands of clones, with 80% to 95% occurring only once. CD45RO-negative, CCR7-positively selected cells formed the naive CD8 fraction, excluding terminally differentiated effector memory CD45RA+ cells. Free of recent acute infections or vaccinations, the donors were healthy HIV-negative adults. Sequencing was performed on naive CD8+ T cells sorted from blood. This receptor was obtained from a man aged 25-40 years in good health. The rearrangement joins TRBV4-1 to TRBJ1-1, with D unclear. For the CDR3, the DNA is TGCGCCAGCAGCCAAGGGTATTATACGAACACTGAAGCTTTCTTT. Amino acids: CASSQGYYTNTEAFF.